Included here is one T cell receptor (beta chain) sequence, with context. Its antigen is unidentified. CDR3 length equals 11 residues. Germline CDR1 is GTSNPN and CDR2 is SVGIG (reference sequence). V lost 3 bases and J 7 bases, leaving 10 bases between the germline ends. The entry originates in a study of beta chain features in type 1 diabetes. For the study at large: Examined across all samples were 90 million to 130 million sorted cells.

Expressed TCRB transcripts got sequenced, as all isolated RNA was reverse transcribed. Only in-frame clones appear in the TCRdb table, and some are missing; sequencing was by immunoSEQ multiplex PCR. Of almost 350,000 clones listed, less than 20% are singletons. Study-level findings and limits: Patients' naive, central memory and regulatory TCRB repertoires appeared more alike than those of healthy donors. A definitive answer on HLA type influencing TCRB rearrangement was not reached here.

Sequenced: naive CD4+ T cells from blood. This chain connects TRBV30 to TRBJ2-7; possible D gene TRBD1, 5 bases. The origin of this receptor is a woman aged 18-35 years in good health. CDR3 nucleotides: TGTGCCTGGAGGGGGCCGAGGGAGCAGTACTTC. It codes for CAWRGPREQYF.